These 14 T cell receptor beta chains were all obtained from the same sample, sequenced in a study of T cell responses to AZD1222 COVID-19 vaccine. Data came from immunoSEQ multiplex PCR; TCRdb stores just in-frame clones and leaves some out. The table lists approximately 90,000 clones, approximately 91% of them singletons. Sample: peripheral blood, taken on day 0 of AZD1222 vaccination. Receptors originate from an adult in good health.

The gene calls are TRBV5-1 and TRBJ2-7, with D possibly called TRBD1 or TRBD2 (5 bases each). The CDR3 consists of 13 residues. Between the trimmed V and J ends, which lost 3 bases and 6 bases, there was a span of 13 bases. Per germline, CDR1 SGHRS and CDR2 YFSETQ. CDR3 sequence (DNA): TGCGCCAGCAGCTCTCAGGGTGAGGGCGAGCAGTACTTC. Its translation is CASSSQGEGEQYF. Full variable domain (remainder filled in from reference TRBV5-1 and TRBJ2-7): KAGVTQTPRYLIKTRGQQVTLSCSPISGHRSVSWYQQTPGQGLQFLFEYFSETQRNKGNFPGRFSGRQFSNSRSEMNVSTLELGDSALYLCASSSQGEGEQYFGPGTRLTVT.

This chain connects TRBV29-1 to TRBJ2-7, with 7 bases aligning to TRBD1. Germline CDR1 reads SQVTM; CDR2 reads ANQGSEA. The J segment lost 4 bases and the V segment lost 6 bases, leaving 9 bases of the junction unmatched. The CDR3 contains 13 residues. CDR3 bases: TGCAGCGTCGTTGACAGGGTGGGATACGAGCAGTACTTC. Translating it yields CSVVDRVGYEQYF.

This sequence joins TRBV18 and TRBJ1-2; 10 bases fit TRBD1. J lost 1 base, V lost 5 bases, and 7 bases had no gene match. Germline V gene data show CDR1 as KGHSH and CDR2 as LQKENI. The CDR3 has 16 amino acids. This chain's CDR3 is CASSATTGGYNYGYTF. DNA for the CDR3: TGTGCCAGCTCAGCGACGACAGGGGGCTATAACTATGGCTACACCTTC.

The J gene is TRBJ2-1, the V gene TRBV20-1; no clear D. The germline CDR1 and CDR2 sequences are DFQATT and SNEGSKA (reference sequence). With 6 bases removed from V and 8 bases from J, the gap between germline ends came to 14 bases. The CDR3 length is 12 residues. CDR3 DNA sequence: TGCAGTGCCAGTGAACGAAGGGATGAGCAGTTCTTC. Protein: CSASERRDEQFF.

The J gene is TRBJ2-3, the V gene TRBV6-5; 8 nucleotides match TRBD1. The germline CDR1 and CDR2 sequences are MNHEY and SVGAGI. There are 15 residues in the CDR3. V shed 5 bases, J shed 1 base, and the junction held 5 bases outside the gene matches. The CDR3 sequence: CASSTGQGGTDTQYF. The CDR3 bases are TGTGCCAGCAGTACTGGACAGGGAGGCACAGATACGCAGTATTTT.

The rearrangement joins TRBV12-3 or TRBV12-4 to TRBJ2-1; perhaps TRBD1 as D (5 bases). This CDR3 spans 13 amino acids. The V end lost 6 bases, the J end lost 4 bases, and 10 bases lay between the germline ends. This CDR3 reads CASRQGSYNEQFF. CDR3 bases: TGTGCCAGCAGGCAGGGTAGTTACAATGAGCAGTTCTTC.

The rearrangement uses TRBV27 and TRBJ2-7, with D perhaps matching TRBD2 (5 bases). Germline lookup yields CDR1 MNHEY and CDR2 SMNVEV (reference sequence). V lost 2 bases to trimming and J lost 2 bases, with 7 bases between them. The CDR3 is made up of 13 amino acids. The CDR3 region has the DNA TGTGCCAGCAGTTTAGAGGGTACCTACGAGCAGTACTTC. The encoded protein is CASSLEGTYEQYF.

This chain links TRBV11-3 with TRBJ2-2; TRBD1 aligns across 7 bases. This CDR3 is 13 amino acids long. Germline lookup yields CDR1 SGHNT and CDR2 YENEEA. With V trimmed by 4 bases and J by 5 bases, 1 base remained unmatched. CDR3 bases: TGTGCCAGCAGCTGGACAGGTACCGGGGAGCTGTTTTTT. This encodes CASSWTGTGELFF.

The chain links TRBV28 to TRBJ2-6, with D tentatively TRBD1 (5 bases). CDR1 is MDHEN, CDR2 SYDVKM, per germline. CDR3 length: 21 residues. V was clipped by 5 bases and J by 0 bases, with 26 bases between them. CDR3 loop: CASSPRQKLLGRLSGANVLTF. The CDR3 DNA is TGTGCCAGCAGTCCTAGACAGAAACTCCTGGGCCGACTCTCTGGGGCCAACGTCCTGACTTTC.

This chain joins TRBV4-3 and TRBJ2-5; unclear D gene. CDR1 is LGHNA and CDR2 is YSLEER in the germline V gene. There are 17 residues in the CDR3. Trimming shortened V by 0 bases and J by 2 bases, and 16 bases separated the two germline ends. The CDR3 DNA reads TGCGCCAGCAGCCAAGATTACGGGCCCAGTCGTCAAGAGACCCAGTACTTC. The encoded protein is CASSQDYGPSRQETQYF.

This rearrangement joins TRBV6-4 to TRBJ2-1; tentatively, D is TRBD2 (5 bases). The ends were cut back, 0 bases at V and 5 bases at J, with 8 bases in the middle. Germline CDR1 reads MRHNA; CDR2 reads SNTAGT. The CDR3 extends over 14 amino acids. CDR3 sequence (DNA): TGTGCCAGCAGTGACTCGGGAGTTCACAATGAGCAGTTCTTC. This gives the protein CASSDSGVHNEQFF.

The rearrangement uses TRBV7-8 and TRBJ1-2; 8 bases are shared with TRBD1. The CDR3 totals 16 residues. V lost 4 bases and J lost 7; bases outside the gene matches: 14. CDR1 SGHVS and CDR2 FQNEAQ come from the germline V gene. The CDR3, as DNA: TGTGCCAGCAGCTACTGGGGACAGGCTGGCGAGGGTGGCTACACCTTC. Amino acids: CASSYWGQAGEGGYTF.

The chain has TRBV2 and TRBJ2-5; 9 nucleotides line up with TRBD1. Germline assignment: CDR1 SNHLY and CDR2 FYNNEI. CDR3 size: 17 residues. Trimming took 1 base from V and 1 from J; bases not matched to a gene: 7. The CDR3 here is CASSEVTGTGLQETQYF. The CDR3 nucleotides are TGTGCCAGCAGTGAAGTTACCGGGACAGGGCTCCAAGAGACCCAGTACTTC.

This chain uses TRBV7-9 with TRBJ1-6; D is undetermined. Trimming removed 5 bases from V and 0 bases from J, with 14 bases in between. The germline CDR1 and CDR2 sequences are SEHNR and FQNEAQ (reference sequence). The CDR3 sequence is 17 residues long. CDR3 in DNA: TGTGCCAGCAGCCCACCCTGGGTGAGCTCCTATAATTCACCCCTCCACTTT. It is translated as CASSPPWVSSYNSPLHF.